These 15 T cell receptor beta chains were sequenced from one sample in a study of blood T cells in healthy people across ages. The authors ran a second PCR of 7 to 11 cycles using a sample-barcoded 5' primer and a J-beta primer mix. TCRdb re-derived calls from the 5' RACE reads in MiXCR, one entry per CDR3 protein. Here the sample spans about 1 million distinct CDR3 sequences, around 45% being singletons. Sequencing input: blood. These receptor sequences come from a woman aged 55-70 years in good health.

V and J are TRBV30 and TRBJ2-1; perhaps TRBD2 as D (6 bases). The CDR3 runs to 15 residues. Germline CDR1 is GTSNPN and CDR2 is SVGIG (reference sequence). Trimming left V 1 base short and J 8 bases short, with 18 bases between. CDR3 amino acids: CAWSGRQTLADEQFF. The CDR3 DNA reads TGTGCCTGGAGTGGGAGGCAGACCTTAGCGGATGAGCAGTTCTTC.

The table lists this clonotype with a few counts. The chain has TRBV20-1 and TRBJ2-3; 11 bases align to TRBD2. From germline, CDR1 is DFQATT and CDR2 SNEGSKA (reference sequence). The CDR3 extends over 16 amino acids. V lost 3 bases and J lost 4; bases outside the gene matches: 9. The CDR3 DNA follows: TGCAGTGCTAGGGTACTAGCGGGAGAGTCGCCAGATACGCAGTATTTT. It translates to CSARVLAGESPDTQYF.

This clonotype was found a few times. The CDR3 reads CSHLAGDYQETQYF. Written as DNA, the CDR3 is TGCAGTCACTTAGCGGGGGACTACCAAGAGACCCAGTACTTC. This chain connects TRBV20-1 to TRBJ2-5; 9 positions agree with TRBD2. This CDR3 region has 14 residues. CDR1 and CDR2 (germline): DFQATT, SNEGSKA (reference sequence). Trimming at V came to 8 bases and at J to 0 bases, leaving 7 bases not matched to a gene.

The V gene is TRBV19, the J gene TRBJ2-2; 10 positions agree with TRBD1. CDR1 is LNHDA and CDR2 is SQIVND in the germline V gene (reference sequence). The CDR3 loop spans 14 amino acids. V lost 4 bases and J lost 9; bases outside the gene matches: 5. The CDR3 nucleotides read TGTGCCAGTAGTAAGGGACAGGGGAACCGGGAGCTGTTTTTT. Translating it yields CASSKGQGNRELFF.

This clonotype was found a few times. V usage is TRBV12-3 or TRBV12-4 and J usage is TRBJ2-3, with D hard to call. CDR3 length: 11 amino acids. The V end lost 6 bases, the J end lost 6 bases, and 7 bases lay between the germline ends. The CDR3 nucleotides read TGTGCCAGCAGCCATAGGGATACGCAGTATTTT. Its protein product is CASSHRDTQYF.

The chain is built from TRBV10-3 and TRBJ2-7; TRBD2 aligns across 10 bases. V trimming: 11 bases; J trimming: 7 bases; junction bases outside the gene matches: 26. In germline, CDR1 is ENHRY, CDR2 SYGVKD. There are 18 residues in the CDR3. CDR3 coding DNA: TGTGCCTCAGCGGCTAGCGGGAGCCCCTCCCGTCCATACAATGAGCAGTACTTC. This translates into CASAASGSPSRPYNEQYF.

The chain carries TRBV7-9 and TRBJ2-3, with 10 positions matching TRBD2. Trimming at V came to 5 bases and at J to 4 bases, leaving 3 bases not matched to a gene. This CDR3 contains 14 residues. The germline gives CDR1 SEHNR, CDR2 FQNEAQ (reference sequence). Here the CDR3 DNA reads TGTGCCAGCAGCACAGGGACTAGCGCAGATACGCAGTATTTT. It translates to CASSTGTSADTQYF.

The chain links TRBV7-6 to TRBJ2-3, with D unclear. With 5 bases removed from V and 4 bases from J, the gap between germline ends came to 13 bases. Germline assignment: CDR1 SGHVS and CDR2 FNYEAQ. CDR3 length: 14 amino acids. CDR3 amino acids: CASSGRLLSDTQYF. In DNA, the CDR3 is TGTGCCAGCAGCGGGCGGCTACTCTCAGATACGCAGTATTTT.

V gene TRBV5-1 combines with J gene TRBJ2-1; a weak D match, TRBD1 (6 bases). The CDR3 is 17 amino acids. Trimming took off 0 bases at V and 8 bases at J, with 21 bases between the two ends. CDR1 and CDR2 from the germline V gene are SGHRS and YFSETQ. The CDR3 nucleotides are TGCGCCAGCAGCTTGGGTTCCAGGGGTTTGATCGCCGATGAGCAGTTCTTC. Protein: CASSLGSRGLIADEQFF.

This rearrangement joins TRBV4-1 to TRBJ2-5; a weak D match, TRBD2 (6 bases). Germline CDR1 and CDR2: MGHRA and YSYEKL. V was clipped by 4 bases and J by 1 base, with 10 bases between them. The CDR3 spans 14 residues. CDR3 loop: CASSLRETQETQYF. In DNA form, the CDR3 reads TGCGCCAGCAGCCTCCGGGAGACCCAAGAGACCCAGTACTTC.

This clonotype has just a few counts. The CDR3 region has the DNA TGCAGCGTGAGGGGGACACCGGATCAGCCCCAGCATTTT. Protein product: CSVRGTPDQPQHF. The rearrangement joins TRBV29-1 to TRBJ1-5; a weak D match, TRBD1 (6 bases). The CDR3 spans 13 residues. In germline, CDR1 is SQVTM, CDR2 ANQGSEA. Trimming took 6 bases from V and 5 from J, leaving 14 bases between them.

The V gene is TRBV29-1, the J gene TRBJ1-5; 7 positions agree with TRBD1. The CDR3 loop spans 13 amino acids. Losses at the gene ends were 7 bases for V and 7 bases for J; bases not matched to a gene: 10. Germline-derived CDR1 and CDR2 are SQVTM and ANQGSEA. The CDR3 here is CSAATGSGQPQHF. For the CDR3, the DNA is TGCAGCGCAGCGACAGGGTCTGGCCAGCCCCAGCATTTT.

This clonotype was found a few times. The rearrangement joins TRBV7-2 to TRBJ2-1; 7 bases match TRBD2. CDR1 is SGHTA, CDR2 FQGNSA, per germline. V lost 4 bases to trimming and J lost 8 bases; unmatched junction nucleotides: 11. The CDR3 is made up of 15 amino acids. The CDR3 nucleotides are TGTGCCAGCAGCTACACGGGGGGACCCGGCGATGAGCAGTTCTTC. Its translation: CASSYTGGPGDEQFF.

This clonotype was seen only once. DNA of the CDR3: TGTGCCAGCAGCTTTTCTAGAATACGGTTCTTC. It yields the protein CASSFSRIRFF. The gene calls are TRBV7-2 and TRBJ2-1, with unresolved D. Deletions cut 3 bases from V and 15 bases from J, with 12 bases between. CDR3 size: 11 residues. The germline V gene has CDR1 SGHTA and CDR2 FQGNSA.

This clonotype came up many times. The chain combines TRBV29-1 with TRBJ2-7, with no clear D. Trimming removed 3 bases at V and 2 bases at J, with 8 bases between. From germline, CDR1 is SQVTM and CDR2 ANQGSEA. CDR3 size: 12 residues. The CDR3 nucleotides read TGCAGCGTTGAGGGCCTCACCTACGAGCAGTACTTC. The encoded protein is CSVEGLTYEQYF.